These T cell receptor beta chains were read from a single sample in a study of blood T cells in healthy people across ages. One entry per CDR3 protein results from TCRdb running MiXCR on the 5' RACE reads. The sample has around 800,000 distinct CDR3 sequences; more than 40% are singletons. The specimen was blood. The receptors here all came from a man between 60 and 70 years old in good health. Each CDR3 is given with its conserved first and last residue. The D gene is left open where the match is weak. The size entry is marked missing in some rows and otherwise reads once, few, many or a size class.

few,TRBV6-2/TRBV6-3,TRBJ1-2,.,CASSYTTYGYTF,TGTGCCAGCAGTTACACCACTTATGGCTACACCTTC
.,TRBV20-1,TRBJ2-5,TRBD1,CSAESRQGTGETQYF,TGCAGTGCTGAGAGCCGACAGGGCACGGGAGAGACCCAGTACTTC
.,TRBV20-1,TRBJ2-5,TRBD2,CSARDPAGGETQYF,TGCAGTGCTAGAGATCCAGCGGGGGGGGAGACCCAGTACTTC
.,TRBV5-1,TRBJ2-5,.,CASGSGSRETQYF,TGCGCCAGCGGCTCCGGGTCCCGAGAGACCCAGTACTTC
.,TRBV6-2/TRBV6-3,TRBJ1-1,.,CASSSPGRGDTEAFF,TGTGCCAGTAGTTCGCCTGGGAGGGGGGACACTGAAGCTTTCTTT
few,TRBV7-9,TRBJ2-5,.,CASSLLSGSQETQYF,TGTGCCAGCAGCTTATTGTCCGGATCCCAAGAGACCCAGTACTTC
many,TRBV3-1,TRBJ2-7,.,CASSQAGEQYF,TGTGCCAGCAGCCAAGCGGGGGAGCAGTACTTC
.,TRBV6-1,TRBJ2-5,TRBD2,CASQSTRIRGGLTYQETQYF,TGTGCCTCGCAGTCGACACGCATACGGGGGGGACTAACATACCAAGAGACCCAGTACTTC
.,TRBV7-7,TRBJ1-1,.,CASSTAAGAEAFF,TGTGCCAGCAGTACCGCCGCTGGGGCTGAAGCTTTCTTT
.,TRBV20-1,TRBJ2-7,.,CSAKNWDSSYEQYF,TGCAGTGCTAAGAACTGGGACTCTTCCTACGAGCAGTACTTC
many,TRBV27,TRBJ1-6,.,CASSYNRDSPLHF,TGTGCCAGCAGCTACAACAGAGATTCACCCCTCCACTTT
.,TRBV9,TRBJ2-3,.,CASSVAISTDTQYF,TGTGCCAGCAGCGTAGCTATTAGCACAGATACGCAGTATTTT
.,TRBV27,TRBJ2-5,TRBD2,CASTPRPLAGRQEQYF,TGTGCCAGCACCCCCAGGCCACTAGCGGGGAGGCAAGAGCAGTACTTC
.,TRBV7-6,TRBJ2-7,.,CASSLEVPTSSYNEQYF,TGTGCCAGCAGCTTAGAGGTGCCAACTAGCTCCTACAATGAGCAGTACTTC
once,TRBV6-2/TRBV6-3,TRBJ2-7,TRBD1,CASTRGGMIRYEQYF,TGTGCCAGCACCCGAGGGGGCATGATACGATACGAGCAGTACTTC
.,TRBV2,TRBJ2-5,.,CASSARAGAETQYF,TGTGCCAGCAGTGCTCGGGCGGGGGCTGAGACCCAGTACTTC
.,TRBV20-1,TRBJ2-3,TRBD2,CSARSLAGEGADTQYF,TGCAGTGCTAGATCACTAGCGGGGGAGGGGGCAGATACGCAGTATTTT
.,TRBV6-6,TRBJ1-1,.,CASRGTVQMNTEAFF,TGTGCCAGCAGGGGGACGGTTCAGATGAACACTGAAGCTTTCTTT
few,TRBV6-5,TRBJ2-1,.,CASSSEARAPEQFF,TGTGCCAGCAGTTCCGAAGCTAGGGCCCCTGAGCAGTTCTTC
.,TRBV20-1,TRBJ1-4,.,CSARDWVRTNEKLFF,TGCAGTGCTAGAGACTGGGTGCGGACTAATGAAAAACTGTTTTTT
.,TRBV6-5,TRBJ1-3,.,CASRPDRISGNTIYF,TGTGCCAGCAGGCCAGACAGGATCTCTGGAAACACCATATATTTT
.,TRBV7-2,TRBJ2-5,.,CASSSVYRQETQYF,TGTGCCAGCAGCTCGGTCTACCGCCAAGAGACCCAGTACTTC
.,TRBV5-1,TRBJ2-7,TRBD2,CASSFGLAGYYEQYF,TGCGCCAGCAGCTTTGGACTAGCGGGGTACTACGAGCAGTACTTC
.,TRBV6-2/TRBV6-3,TRBJ2-7,TRBD1,CASGQASYNEQYF,TGTGCCAGCGGACAGGCTTCCTACAATGAGCAGTACTTC
.,TRBV18,TRBJ2-5,.,CASSQIRGETQYF,TGTGCCAGCTCACAAATCCGGGGGGAGACCCAGTACTTC
.,TRBV20-1,TRBJ2-1,TRBD2,CSARDPTSGWPSEQFF,TGCAGTGCTAGAGATCCGACTAGCGGTTGGCCCAGTGAGCAGTTCTTC
.,TRBV6-1,TRBJ2-1,TRBD1,CATHRTGGEDEQFF,TGTGCCACCCACCGCACAGGGGGCGAGGATGAGCAGTTCTTC
.,TRBV20-1,TRBJ1-1,TRBD1,CSADVRTGGSTEAFF,TGCAGTGCGGACGTGAGGACAGGGGGTTCCACTGAAGCTTTCTTT
few,TRBV4-3,TRBJ1-6,.,CASSQGLALNSPLHF,TGCGCCAGCAGCCAAGGTCTGGCCCTTAATTCACCCCTCCACTTT
.,TRBV9,TRBJ2-7,TRBD1,CASSAGTAPYNEQYF,TGTGCCAGCAGCGCCGGGACAGCACCCTACAATGAGCAGTACTTC
.,TRBV12-3/TRBV12-4,TRBJ1-3,.,CASSFREGGNTIYF,TGTGCCAGCAGTTTTCGGGAGGGAGGAAACACCATATATTTT
few,TRBV4-3,TRBJ1-5,.,CASSQDSYGQPQHF,TGCGCCAGCAGCCAAGACTCCTACGGCCAGCCCCAGCATTTT
many,TRBV5-1,TRBJ2-7,TRBD2,CASSLVPTSGGAYEQYF,TGCGCCAGCAGCTTGGTCCCGACTAGCGGGGGGGCCTACGAGCAGTACTTC
.,TRBV11-2,TRBJ1-6,TRBD1,CASTFDRGNSPLHF,TGTGCCAGCACCTTTGACAGGGGGAATTCACCCCTCCACTTT
few,TRBV9,TRBJ2-1,.,CASSVGGRGNNEQFF,TGTGCCAGCAGCGTAGGGGGGAGAGGCAACAATGAGCAGTTCTTC
.,TRBV20-1,TRBJ2-2,TRBD2,CSATGLAGGETGELFF,TGCAGTGCGACCGGACTAGCGGGGGGAGAGACCGGGGAGCTGTTTTTT
.,TRBV14,TRBJ1-2,.,CASSQVSVSGYTF,TGTGCCAGCAGCCAAGTCAGTGTATCTGGCTACACCTTC
.,TRBV7-2,TRBJ1-1,.,CASSSPGGMNTEAFF,TGTGCCAGCAGCTCCCCTGGGGGGATGAACACTGAAGCTTTCTTT
.,TRBV7-9,TRBJ1-4,.,CASSSPQHEKLFF,TGTGCCAGCAGCTCCCCACAGCATGAAAAACTGTTTTTT
.,TRBV18,TRBJ2-6,.,CASSGLTGFRSSGANVLTF,TGTGCCAGCTCAGGACTTACAGGGTTCCGGAGCTCTGGGGCCAACGTCCTGACTTTC
.,TRBV7-9,TRBJ1-1,TRBD1,CASSGGTGGANTEAFF,TGTGCCAGCAGCGGAGGGACAGGGGGCGCAAACACTGAAGCTTTCTTT
.,TRBV6-4,TRBJ2-1,TRBD2,CASSASAGASYNEQFF,TGTGCCAGCAGTGCCTCAGCGGGGGCCTCCTACAATGAGCAGTTCTTC
few,TRBV27,TRBJ2-7,TRBD1,CATGTGLGEQYF,TGTGCCACCGGGACAGGTTTGGGCGAGCAGTACTTC
few,TRBV5-6,TRBJ2-5,.,CASSRGGVRYF,TGTGCCAGCAGCCGGGGCGGGGTTCGGTACTTC
.,TRBV29-1,TRBJ1-1,TRBD1,CSVQGGATEAFF,TGCAGCGTACAGGGGGGAGCCACTGAAGCTTTCTTT
.,TRBV10-3,TRBJ2-7,TRBD2,CAISESIAGAYEQYF,TGTGCCATCAGTGAGTCGATAGCGGGGGCCTACGAGCAGTACTTC
once,TRBV30,TRBJ1-4,.,CAWSAGTDEKLFF,TGTGCCTGGAGTGCCGGAACCGATGAAAAACTGTTTTTT
few,TRBV20-1,TRBJ1-2,.,CSAMRKTVPPNYGYTF,TGCAGTGCTATGAGAAAGACGGTGCCCCCTAACTATGGCTACACCTTC
.,TRBV7-9,TRBJ2-5,.,CASSLSPSVGRSLEQYF,TGTGCCAGCAGCTTATCCCCCAGCGTCGGACGGTCTTTGGAGCAGTACTTC
.,TRBV5-1,TRBJ2-2,TRBD1,CASSPEGADLFF,TGCGCCAGCAGCCCCGAGGGGGCCGACCTGTTTTTT
.,TRBV5-6,TRBJ1-1,.,CASRSRLRLKNTEAFF,TGTGCCAGCAGATCCCGGTTACGTCTGAAGAACACTGAAGCTTTCTTT
once,TRBV7-9,TRBJ1-5,.,CASSIDSSNQPQHF,TGTGCCAGCAGCATCGACAGTAGCAATCAGCCCCAGCATTTT
many,TRBV13,TRBJ2-1,.,CASSLERQATYNEQFF,TGTGCCAGCAGCCTCGAGAGACAGGCAACCTACAATGAGCAGTTCTTC
many,TRBV9,TRBJ2-3,TRBD1,CASSALQGALTDTQYF,TGTGCCAGCAGCGCACTACAGGGGGCCCTCACAGATACGCAGTATTTT
.,TRBV5-1,TRBJ2-7,TRBD2,CASSVLAGVGEQYF,TGCGCCAGCAGTGTTCTAGCGGGAGTCGGCGAGCAGTACTTC
few,TRBV19,TRBJ1-5,TRBD1,CASSDRVNQPQHF,TGTGCCAGTAGCGACAGGGTAAATCAGCCCCAGCATTTT
.,TRBV12-3/TRBV12-4,TRBJ1-5,.,CASSFRWGAGQPQHF,TGTGCCAGCAGTTTTCGTTGGGGTGCGGGTCAGCCCCAGCATTTT
once,TRBV14,TRBJ2-5,.,CASSQDRAGLRQETQYF,TGTGCCAGCAGCCAAGATCGGGCGGGGCTACGTCAAGAGACCCAGTACTTC
.,TRBV5-1,TRBJ2-1,TRBD2,CASSLVAGGSYNEQFF,TGCGCCAGCAGCTTGGTGGCGGGGGGCTCCTACAATGAGCAGTTCTTC
.,TRBV6-2/TRBV6-3,TRBJ2-7,TRBD1,CASSLTGTGAYEQYF,TGTGCCAGCAGCCTTACCGGGACAGGGGCCTACGAGCAGTACTTC